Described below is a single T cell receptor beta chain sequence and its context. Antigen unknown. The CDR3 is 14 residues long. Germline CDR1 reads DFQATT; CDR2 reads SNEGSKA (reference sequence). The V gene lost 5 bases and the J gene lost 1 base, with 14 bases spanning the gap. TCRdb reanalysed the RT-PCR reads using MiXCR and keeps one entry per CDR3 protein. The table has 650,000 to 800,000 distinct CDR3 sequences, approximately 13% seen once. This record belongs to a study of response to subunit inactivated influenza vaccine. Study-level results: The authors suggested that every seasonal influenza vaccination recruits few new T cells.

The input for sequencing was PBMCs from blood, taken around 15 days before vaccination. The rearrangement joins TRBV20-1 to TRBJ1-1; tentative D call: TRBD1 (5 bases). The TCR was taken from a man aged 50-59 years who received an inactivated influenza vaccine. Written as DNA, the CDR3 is TGCAGTGCTGGGACCGAAGATTCGAACACTGAAGCTTTCTTT. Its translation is CSAGTEDSNTEAFF.